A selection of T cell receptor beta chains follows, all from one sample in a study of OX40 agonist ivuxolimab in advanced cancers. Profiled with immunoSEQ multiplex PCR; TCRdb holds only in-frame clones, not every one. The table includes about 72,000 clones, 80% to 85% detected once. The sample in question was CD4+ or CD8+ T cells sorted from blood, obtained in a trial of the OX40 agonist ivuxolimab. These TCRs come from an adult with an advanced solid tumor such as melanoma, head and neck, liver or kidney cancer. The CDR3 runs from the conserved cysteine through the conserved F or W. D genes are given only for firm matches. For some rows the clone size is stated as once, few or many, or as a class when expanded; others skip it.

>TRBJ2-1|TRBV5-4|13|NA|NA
TGTGCCAGCAGGAGACTAGATTACAATGAGCAGTTCTTC
CASRRLDYNEQFF
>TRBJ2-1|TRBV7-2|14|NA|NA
TGTGCCAGCAGCTTAGATCCAGCCTACAATGAGCAGTTCTTC
CASSLDPAYNEQFF
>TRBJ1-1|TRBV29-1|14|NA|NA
TGCAGCGTTGAGGGGTCAGGGATGTACTCCGAAGCTTTCTTT
CSVEGSGMYSEAFF
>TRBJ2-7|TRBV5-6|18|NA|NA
TGTGCCAGCAGCTATACCTCCGGGACGGAGGGGACCTTTACCCAGCAGTACTTC
CASSYTSGTEGTFTQQYF
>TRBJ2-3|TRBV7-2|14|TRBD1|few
TGTGCCAGCAGCCCTGGACAGGGCACAGATACGCAGTATTTT
CASSPGQGTDTQYF
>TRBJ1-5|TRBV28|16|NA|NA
TGTGCCAGCAGTCTAAACAGGGTTTCGGGCAATCAGCCCCAGCATTTT
CASSLNRVSGNQPQHF
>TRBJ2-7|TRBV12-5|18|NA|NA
TGTGCTAGTGCCCCCCACGGGGGGCTCGTTAAGAGGGCCTACGAGCAGTACTTC
CASAPHGGLVKRAYEQYF
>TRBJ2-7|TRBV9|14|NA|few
TGTGCCAGCAGCGTAGGGCAGGGGTTATACGAGCAGTACTTC
CASSVGQGLYEQYF
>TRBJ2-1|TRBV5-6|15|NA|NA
TGTGCCAGCAGCTTTTGGGACTTCTCGGGCAATGAGCAGTTCTTC
CASSFWDFSGNEQFF
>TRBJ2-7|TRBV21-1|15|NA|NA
TGTGCCAGCAGCAAAGTCAGGTTTCGATATTACGAGCAGTACTTC
CASSKVRFRYYEQYF
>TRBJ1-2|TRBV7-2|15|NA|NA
TGTGCCAGCAGCTTAGATGGCAGGGGAGACTATGGCTACACCTTC
CASSLDGRGDYGYTF
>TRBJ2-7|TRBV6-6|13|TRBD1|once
TGTGCCGCCCGAGGGACAGCAACCTACGAGCAGTACTTC
CAARGTATYEQYF
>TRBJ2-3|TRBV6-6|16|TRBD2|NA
TGTGCCAGCAGGCTGACTAGCGGGAGCGCGGCAGATACGCAGTATTTT
CASRLTSGSAADTQYF
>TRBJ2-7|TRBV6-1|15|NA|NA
TGTGCCAGCAGTGAGAGTTACAGGGTGGTTTACGAGCAGTACTTC
CASSESYRVVYEQYF
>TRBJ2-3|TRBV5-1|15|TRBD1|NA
TGCGCCAGCAGCATCCCGGGACAGGGCACAGATACGCAGTATTTT
CASSIPGQGTDTQYF
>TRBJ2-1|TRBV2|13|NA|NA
TGTGCCAGCACCGAGGTCAGGGGCAATGAGCAGTTCTTC
CASTEVRGNEQFF
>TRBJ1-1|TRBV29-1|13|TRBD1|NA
TGCAGCGCCCGGACAGGGGGGAACACTGAAGCTTTCTTT
CSARTGGNTEAFF
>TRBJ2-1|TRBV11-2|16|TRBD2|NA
TGTGCCAGCAGCTTTAGACTAGCGGGAAGCCGGAATGAGCAGTTCTTC
CASSFRLAGSRNEQFF
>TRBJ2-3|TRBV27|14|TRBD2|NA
TGTGCCAGCAGTTCTAGCGGGAGGTTGGATACGCAGTATTTT
CASSSSGRLDTQYF
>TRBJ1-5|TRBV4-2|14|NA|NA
TGTGCCAGCAGCCAAGAATCGGGGGATCAGCCCCAGCATTTT
CASSQESGDQPQHF
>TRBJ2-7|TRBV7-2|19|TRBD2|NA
TGTGCCAGCAGCTCCCCCGCGGGACTAGCGGGAGTAGCGTCCTACGAGCAGTACTTC
CASSSPAGLAGVASYEQYF
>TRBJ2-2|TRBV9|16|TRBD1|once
TGTGCCAGCAGCGGGGCCGGACAGGGTAGGACCGGGGAGCTGTTTTTT
CASSGAGQGRTGELFF
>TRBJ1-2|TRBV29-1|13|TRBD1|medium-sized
TGCAGCGTTGACCCTGACAGGGGAGGGGGCTACACCTTC
CSVDPDRGGGYTF
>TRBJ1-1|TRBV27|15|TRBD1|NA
TGTGCCAGCAGTTGGGACAGGGGCCTGAACACTGAAGCTTTCTTT
CASSWDRGLNTEAFF
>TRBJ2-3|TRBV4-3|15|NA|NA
TGCGCCAGCAGCCAAGATGGGCTGGGCACAGATACGCAGTATTTT
CASSQDGLGTDTQYF
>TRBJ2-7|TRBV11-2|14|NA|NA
TGTGCCAGCAGCTTAGAGCGGGGACACTACGAGCAGTACTTC
CASSLERGHYEQYF